Below are 23 T cell receptor beta chains sequenced from a single sample in a study of T-cell reconstitution after alpha-beta-depleted transplantation in children. Unique molecular identifiers featured in how the TCRbeta library was prepared. Each CDR3 protein gets one entry after TCRdb re-called the PCR reads with MiXCR. The table records around 600,000 distinct CDR3 sequences, roughly a tenth of them present only once. The sequencing used PBMCs from the stem cell graft donor, collected from the stem cell graft. The receptors come from a human donor who donated a stem cell graft to a child with acute myeloid leukemia.

The chain joins TRBV11-2 to TRBJ1-5; TRBD1 agrees at 8 bases. CDR1 is SGHAT, CDR2 FQNNGV, per germline. This CDR3 region has 18 residues. J gave up 2 bases and V 3 bases, and 12 bases lay outside the gene matches. CDR3 loop: CASSLEGRTGQGNQPQHF. Written as DNA, the CDR3 is TGTGCCAGCAGCTTGGAGGGGCGAACGGGACAGGGCAATCAGCCCCAGCATTTT.

The table lists this clonotype with a few counts. The chain combines TRBV7-9 with TRBJ2-7; TRBD2 matches 7 bases. This CDR3 contains 15 residues. Germline V lookup: CDR1 SEHNR, CDR2 FQNEAQ (reference sequence). V shed 5 bases and J 5 bases; nucleotides not matched to a gene: 12. DNA for the CDR3: TGTGCCAGCAGCCCCCGTGGAAGCGGGATAGACGAGCAGTACTTC. As protein: CASSPRGSGIDEQYF.

In its sample, this clonotype was seen many times. The chain joins TRBV29-1 to TRBJ1-1; no definite D call. The CDR3 loop spans 11 amino acids. Trimming stripped 4 bases from V and 1 base from J, with 4 bases between. Germline assignment: CDR1 SQVTM and CDR2 ANQGSEA. In DNA form, the CDR3 reads TGCAGCGTTGTGGCGAACACTGAAGCTTTCTTT. Translating it yields CSVVANTEAFF.

In its sample, this clonotype was seen once. The V call is TRBV28, the J call TRBJ2-1, with D maybe TRBD1 (5 bases). Germline V CDR1 and CDR2: MDHEN, SYDVKM. CDR3 length: 15 residues. V lost 6 bases to trimming and J lost 6 bases, with 18 bases between them. The CDR3 DNA sequence: TGTGCCAGCAGCCCAACAGGTCTCGTACGCAATGAGCAGTTCTTC. This sequence encodes CASSPTGLVRNEQFF.

This clonotype has a count of ten or more. The genes are TRBV29-1 and TRBJ2-2, with 11 nucleotides matching TRBD2. Germline V CDR1 and CDR2: SQVTM, ANQGSEA. The V gene end was trimmed by 7 bases and the J gene end by 3 bases; junction bases not matched to a gene: 4. This CDR3 spans 14 amino acids. The DNA of the CDR3 is TGCAGCGCCACTAGCGGGAGTGACACCGGGGAGCTGTTTTTT. This gives the protein CSATSGSDTGELFF.

This clonotype was detected ten times or more. This chain connects TRBV7-9 to TRBJ2-7; 8 nucleotides agree with TRBD1. The CDR3 covers 15 residues. The V segment lost 6 bases and the J segment 3 bases; nucleotides outside the gene matches: 10. Germline CDR1 and CDR2: SEHNR and FQNEAQ (reference sequence). CDR3 protein: CASRSTGTGNYEQYF. In nucleotides, the CDR3 is TGTGCCAGCAGAAGTACCGGGACAGGCAACTACGAGCAGTACTTC.

This clonotype has at least ten counts. The rearrangement links TRBV29-1 to TRBJ2-7; 9 bases line up with TRBD1. The germline gives CDR1 SQVTM, CDR2 ANQGSEA. J was trimmed by 1 base and V by 6 bases; bases with no gene match: 4. The CDR3 runs to 13 residues. In DNA, the CDR3 is TGCAGCGTCCCGGGACAGGGATCCTACGAGCAGTACTTC. This encodes CSVPGQGSYEQYF.

V and J are TRBV29-1 and TRBJ2-5; D is possibly TRBD1 or TRBD2 (5 bases each). This CDR3 contains 13 residues. V dropped 0 bases and J dropped 7 bases, with 12 bases sitting between them. From germline, CDR1 is SQVTM and CDR2 ANQGSEA. The CDR3 sequence is CSVEERGPGTQYF. The CDR3 DNA reads as TGCAGCGTTGAAGAGAGGGGACCAGGGACCCAGTACTTC.

This sequence joins TRBV20-1 and TRBJ2-1; D not certain. CDR1 and CDR2 from the germline V gene are DFQATT and SNEGSKA (reference sequence). Trimming removed 0 bases at V and 6 bases at J, with 6 bases between. The CDR3 is 12 amino acids. The CDR3: CSARDPLNEQFF. In DNA form, the CDR3 reads TGCAGTGCTAGAGATCCCCTCAATGAGCAGTTCTTC.

Details on this clonotype: A read error may be the cause here, since a much bigger clone is one base away. The chain recombines TRBV15 with TRBJ1-4; unclear D gene. The CDR3 spans 15 residues. The germline V gene has CDR1 LNHNV and CDR2 YYDKDF (reference sequence). The CDR3 bases are TGTGCCACCAGCAGAGATAATGGCGGTAATGGAAAACTGTTTTTT. Translating gives CATSRDNGGNGKLFF.

This clonotype was seen ten or more times. V and J are TRBV27 and TRBJ2-4; D unclear. The V end was cut by 7 bases, the J end by 9 bases, with 10 bases between. The CDR3 has 11 amino acids. Germline V gene data show CDR1 as MNHEY and CDR2 as SMNVEV (reference sequence). The chain's CDR3 is CASTWHGIQYF. The DNA for the CDR3 is TGTGCCAGCACCTGGCATGGCATTCAGTACTTC.

The chain carries TRBV29-1 and TRBJ2-1; D unresolved. Germline CDR1 reads SQVTM; CDR2 reads ANQGSEA. The CDR3 length is 11 residues. Trimming took 0 bases from V and 8 from J, leaving 5 bases between them. In DNA form, the CDR3 reads TGCAGCGTTGAAGATCTTCATGAGCAGTTCTTC. Its protein is CSVEDLHEQFF.

Ten or more counts support this clonotype. The chain joins TRBV6-1 to TRBJ2-3; 7 bases match TRBD1. V dropped 4 bases and J dropped 6; count of bases not matched to a gene: 13. Germline-derived CDR1 and CDR2 are MNHNS and SASEGT. The CDR3 has 16 amino acids. The CDR3 DNA follows: TGTGCCAGCAGTGGTTCCGGGACAGCCTCTTTCGATACGCAGTATTTT. This encodes CASSGSGTASFDTQYF.

Only a few counts were recorded for this clonotype. The genes are TRBV6-5 and TRBJ1-1, with 8 bases fitting TRBD1. Trimming took 0 bases from V and 7 from J; bases not matched to a gene: 10. CDR1 is MNHEY, CDR2 SVGAGI, per germline. The CDR3 contains 16 residues. CDR3 bases: TGTGCCAGCAGTTACTCTTTTCCGGGACAGGCCCTTGAAGCTTTCTTT. Its translation: CASSYSFPGQALEAFF.

This clonotype was observed a handful of times. The rearrangement uses TRBV20-1 and TRBJ2-3, with TRBD2 matching 10 bases. The CDR3 is 17 amino acids. The V segment lost 2 bases and the J segment 3 bases; nucleotides outside the gene matches: 11. CDR1 is DFQATT, CDR2 SNEGSKA, per germline (reference sequence). The CDR3: CSARPWTSGTNTDTQYF. The CDR3 region has the DNA TGCAGTGCTAGACCCTGGACTAGCGGTACTAATACAGATACGCAGTATTTT.

The V call is TRBV28, the J call TRBJ1-2, with 7 bases identical to TRBD1. V lost 6 bases to trimming and J lost 8 bases; unmatched junction nucleotides: 6. The germline CDR1 and CDR2 sequences are MDHEN and SYDVKM. This CDR3 region has 12 residues. DNA for the CDR3: TGTGCCAGCAGGCCCGGACAGGTCGGCTACACCTTC. It encodes CASRPGQVGYTF.

The chain carries TRBV6-2 or TRBV6-3 and TRBJ1-5, with D maybe TRBD1 (6 bases). V gave up 6 bases and J gave up 3 bases, with 12 bases separating them. CDR3 length: 14 amino acids. CDR1 is MNHEY and CDR2 is SVGEGT in the germline V gene. As DNA, the CDR3 is TGTGCCAGCAGAGGAGACAGGAACAATCAGCCCCAGCATTTT. Translated: CASRGDRNNQPQHF.

This clonotype appeared a few times. The V call is TRBV20-1, the J call TRBJ2-1; the match to TRBD2 covers 7 bases. Unmatched junction bases numbered 9, after V lost 3 bases and J lost 7 bases. Germline loops: CDR1 DFQATT, CDR2 SNEGSKA (reference sequence). CDR3 length equals 14 residues. CDR3 loop: CSASLAGVKNEQFF. CDR3 in DNA: TGCAGTGCTAGTTTGGCGGGAGTAAAAAATGAGCAGTTCTTC.

This clonotype has a handful of counts. The V call is TRBV12-5, the J call TRBJ2-3, with TRBD1 matching over 8 bases. Trimming took 2 bases from V and 2 from J; bases not matched to a gene: 9. This CDR3 spans 17 amino acids. Germline-derived CDR1 and CDR2 are LGHNT and FRNRAP. Here the CDR3 DNA reads TGTGCTAGTGGTTTGCAGGTTGGGACAGGTCCCACAGATACGCAGTATTTT. This encodes CASGLQVGTGPTDTQYF.

The chain uses TRBV28 and TRBJ2-3; no reliable D call. Germline loops: CDR1 MDHEN, CDR2 SYDVKM. This CDR3 has 13 amino acids. Trimming left V 6 bases short and J 4 bases short, with 11 bases between. CDR3 DNA sequence: TGTGCCAGCAGCCCACCAACACCAGATACGCAGTATTTT. Translated: CASSPPTPDTQYF.

This clonotype was counted a few times. The J gene is TRBJ2-7, the V gene TRBV5-1, with D possibly matching TRBD1 (6 bases). The CDR3 consists of 15 residues. V was cut by 0 bases and J by 0 bases, with 10 bases left in between. CDR1 and CDR2 (germline): SGHRS, YFSETQ. CDR3 bases: TGCGCCAGCAGCTTGGCTCCGGACAGCTCCTACGAGCAGTACTTC. Translation: CASSLAPDSSYEQYF.

The chain has TRBV5-6 and TRBJ2-1; unclear D gene. V lost 4 bases and J 8 bases, leaving 13 bases between the germline ends. The CDR3 is made up of 13 amino acids. The germline V gene has CDR1 SGHDT and CDR2 YYEEEE. The CDR3 region has the DNA TGTGCCAGCAGCCTATCCCGTCCGGATGAGCAGTTCTTC. Translating gives CASSLSRPDEQFF.

The CDR3 here is CSARDQGKRVLAGGNEQFF. In DNA form, the CDR3 reads TGCAGTGCTAGAGATCAGGGCAAGCGAGTTTTAGCGGGTGGGAATGAGCAGTTCTTC. J is TRBJ2-1 and V is TRBV20-1; 7 bases agree with TRBD2. Germline V gene sequence: CDR1 DFQATT, CDR2 SNEGSKA (reference sequence). J was trimmed by 7 bases and V by 0 bases; bases with no gene match: 21. This CDR3 is built from 19 residues.